This TCR beta chain was identified in a study of T cell responses to AZD1222 COVID-19 vaccine (dated by TCRdb to the early 2020s). About the study as a whole: A total of just over 230 trial participants underwent TCR sequencing, of whom some 210 received two doses of AZD1222 and some 26 received two doses of the MenACWY control vaccine. Enrollment into the trials was organized by age into subgroups of 18-55, 56-69 and 70-plus years, and those subgroups contained about 160, 30 and 59 TCR-sequenced participants, respectively.

Ends trimmed: V by 3 bases, J by 4 bases; bases unmatched to a gene: 8. There are 17 amino acids in the CDR3, from cysteine to phenylalanine inclusive. The only DNA kept is the CDR3, 51 bases in frame from the first base. CDR1 and CDR2 (SGHNT, YENEEA) derive from the germline V gene. What the research found in general, with its limitations: No day 14 peak-response samples were available, so repertoires were characterized only after the peak T cell response. In the small 56-69-year group, the increase in depth fell short of significance, most likely because of low power. Conclusions about previously exposed vaccinees were limited because only a handful of AZD1222 recipients were SARS-CoV-2 seropositive at baseline. Participants were mostly white British, with more females than males. The authors suggested clonal diversity may have been underestimated. The whole spike protein was spanned by vaccine-associated CD4 TCRs, and dominant responses were seen in regions 160-218 and 743-854. A significant rise in spike-specific TCR breadth and depth was observed after two AZD1222 doses relative to day 0 and relative to MenACWY recipients. Nearly half of unique spike-specific TCRs reportedly recognized epitopes outside regions mutated in the B.1.351 and B.1.1.7 variants.

Notes on this clone: This receptor's antigen is unknown. The input lacks base qualities; no much larger clone sits a single base away.

According to the study, the label for this sample's time point signals: about 28 days (+/-7) after the second vaccine dose. What the treatment or condition label conveys for this sample: meningococcal conjugate vaccine given as trial control. Samples from vaccinated people were obtained from the UK trials COV001 and COV002, which included a single-blind randomized controlled phase 2/3 trial of AZD1222 (ChAdOx1 nCoV-19) in healthy adults. For TCRbeta chain sequencing, PBMC samples from trial participants were taken at day 0 and at day 28 after the second dose. The CDR3 regions of human TCRbeta chains were analyzed by immunosequencing. The authors' analysis ran thus. TCRs in the repertoires were compared against a reference library of SARS-CoV-2-specific TCRs that had been generated with the MIRA antigen-specificity platform. Breadth was defined as the fraction of unique TCRs that were SARS-CoV-2-associated. Depth was defined as the fraction of total T cells that were SARS-CoV-2-associated. Using the MIRA data, every spike-specific TCR was mapped to the spike region that the TCR reacted to and assigned to either a CD4 or a CD8 class. Log10-transformed breadth and depth values were compared by one-way ANOVA with Sidak's multiple comparisons tests. TCRdb took over this immuneACCESS table, retaining in-frame rearrangements with V and J assigned. Such tables are incomplete; in checked studies, under half of the missing clones stem from an unresolved V gene, and the remainder is unexplained. V and J calls plus clone size are reproduced from that table; the DNA served to infer D and trimming. This sample has some 130,000 clones in its table, and over 75% of those were observed once. The top ten clones comprise about 7.9% of the sample.

This TCR derives from an adult who received the MenACWY meningococcal vaccine as a control. The V and J segments used are TRBV11-3 and TRBJ2-1; TRBD2 lines up with 11 middle nucleotides. Material: peripheral blood, obtained 28 days after the second dose of the MenACWY control vaccine. The CDR3 sequence is CASSFRRASGGYNEQFF. The DNA is TGTGCCAGCAGCTTTCGACGCGCTAGCGGGGGGTACAATGAGCAGTTCTTC.